This T cell receptor beta chain comes out of a study of cytomegalovirus exposure and HLA in healthy donors. The study, taken as a whole, reports: As confirmed in vitro, three CMV-associated chains were specific for CMV antigens.

The primer mix had 60 Vbeta and 13 Jbeta primers. The data were produced by immunoSEQ multiplex PCR, yet TCRdb's version contains in-frame clones alone and is incomplete. Among some 90,000 clones, more than 65% were seen once, and the ten largest hold almost 8.5%. A word on this clone: The antigen is not known.

Trimming cost V 3 bases and J 2 bases; bases outside gene matches: 6. The CDR3 length is 16 residues. CDR1 LNHDA and CDR2 SQIVND come from the germline V gene (reference sequence). The sample consisted of PBMCs. The chain joins TRBV19 to TRBJ2-1; 8 nucleotides agree with TRBD1. The sequence was collected from a man aged 55 to 70 in good health and CMV-seronegative. Written as DNA, the CDR3 is TGTGCCAGTAGTATTGGGACAGGCGCCACCTACAATGAGCAGTTCTTC. This translates into CASSIGTGATYNEQFF.